This TCR beta chain emerged from a study of T cell changes during pregnancy in multiple sclerosis. Produced via immunoSEQ multiplex PCR; TCRdb's table is partial and in-frame only. The sample carries roughly 100,000 clones, roughly nine tenths recorded once. Germline CDR1 MNHEY, CDR2 SMNVEV (reference sequence). This CDR3 has 12 residues. The ends lost 5 bases at V and 10 bases at J; junction bases unmatched: 7. The V and J genes are TRBV27 and TRBJ1-1; 7 bases are shared with TRBD1. The sequence was obtained from a female donor with multiple sclerosis, enrolled in a pregnancy study. The sequencing used peripheral blood, collected after pregnancy. CDR3 region: CASSVNRGIAFF. CDR3 bases: TGTGCCAGCAGTGTAAACAGGGGCATAGCTTTCTTT.